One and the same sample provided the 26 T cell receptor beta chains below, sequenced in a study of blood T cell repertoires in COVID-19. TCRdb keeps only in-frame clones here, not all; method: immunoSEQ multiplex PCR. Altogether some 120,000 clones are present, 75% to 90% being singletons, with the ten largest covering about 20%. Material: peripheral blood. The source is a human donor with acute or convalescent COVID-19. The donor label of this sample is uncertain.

The CDR3 loop reads CASSYGGGPDTQYF. The CDR3 coding sequence is TGTGCCAGCAGTTACGGAGGAGGACCAGATACGCAGTATTTT. The chain has TRBV6-5 and TRBJ2-3; D may be TRBD2 (5 bases). Germline V gene data show CDR1 as MNHEY and CDR2 as SVGAGI. This CDR3 has 14 amino acids. With 2 bases removed from V and 4 bases from J, the gap between germline ends came to 10 bases.

CDR3 sequence reads: CASSSGQGKNEAFF. In DNA, the CDR3 is TGTGCCAGCAGCTCAGGACAGGGGAAGAATGAAGCTTTCTTT. This chain joins TRBV7-3 and TRBJ1-1; 9 bases fit TRBD1. J lost 7 bases, V lost 4 bases, and 7 bases had no gene match. Germline values: CDR1 SGHTA, CDR2 FQGTGA. This CDR3 has 14 amino acids. The whole variable domain, remainder taken from reference TRBV7-3 and TRBJ1-1, is GAGVSQTPSNKVTEKGKYVELRCDPISGHTALYWYRQSLGQGPEFLIYFQGTGAADDSGLPNDRFFAVRPEGSVSTLKIQRTERGDSAVYLCASSSGQGKNEAFFGQGTRLTVV.

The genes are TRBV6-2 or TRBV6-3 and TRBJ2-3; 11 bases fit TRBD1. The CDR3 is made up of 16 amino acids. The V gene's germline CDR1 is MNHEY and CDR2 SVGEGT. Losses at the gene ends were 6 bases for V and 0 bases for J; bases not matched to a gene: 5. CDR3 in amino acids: CASSRGTGGSTDTQYF. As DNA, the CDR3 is TGTGCCAGCAGCCGCGGGACAGGGGGTAGCACAGATACGCAGTATTTT.

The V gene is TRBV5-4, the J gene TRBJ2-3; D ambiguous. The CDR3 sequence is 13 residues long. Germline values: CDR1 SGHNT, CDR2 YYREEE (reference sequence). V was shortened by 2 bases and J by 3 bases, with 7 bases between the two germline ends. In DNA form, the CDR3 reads TGTGCCAGCAGCTTTTTGAGTACAGATACGCAGTATTTT. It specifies CASSFLSTDTQYF.

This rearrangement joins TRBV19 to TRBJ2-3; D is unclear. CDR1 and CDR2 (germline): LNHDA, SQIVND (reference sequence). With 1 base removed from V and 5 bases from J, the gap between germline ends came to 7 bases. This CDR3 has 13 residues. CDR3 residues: CASSIGGVDTQYF. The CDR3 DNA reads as TGTGCCAGTAGTATAGGTGGAGTAGATACGCAGTATTTT.

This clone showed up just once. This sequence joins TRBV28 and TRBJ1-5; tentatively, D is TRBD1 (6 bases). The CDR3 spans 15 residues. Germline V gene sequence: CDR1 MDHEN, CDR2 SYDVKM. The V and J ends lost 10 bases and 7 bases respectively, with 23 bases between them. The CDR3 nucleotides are TGTGCCACCCAGGGCAGGGGCCTTTCCAAACAGCCCCAGCATTTT. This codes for CATQGRGLSKQPQHF.

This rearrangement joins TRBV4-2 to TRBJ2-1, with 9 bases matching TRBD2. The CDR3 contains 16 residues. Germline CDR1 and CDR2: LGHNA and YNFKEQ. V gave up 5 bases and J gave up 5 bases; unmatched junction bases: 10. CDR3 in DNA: TGTGCCAGCAGCGATACCAGCGGGGGGTCTAACAATGAGCAGTTCTTC. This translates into CASSDTSGGSNNEQFF.

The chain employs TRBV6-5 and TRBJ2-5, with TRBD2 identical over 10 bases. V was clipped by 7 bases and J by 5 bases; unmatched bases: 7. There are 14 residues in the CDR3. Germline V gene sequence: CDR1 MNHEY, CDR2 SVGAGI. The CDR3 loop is CASKGSGGLETQYF. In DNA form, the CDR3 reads TGTGCCAGCAAGGGTAGCGGGGGGTTGGAGACCCAGTACTTC.

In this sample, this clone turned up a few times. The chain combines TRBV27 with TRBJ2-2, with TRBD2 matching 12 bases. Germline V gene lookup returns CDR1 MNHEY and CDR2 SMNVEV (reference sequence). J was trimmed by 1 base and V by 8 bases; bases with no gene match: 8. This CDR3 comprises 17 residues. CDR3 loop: CASGSGTSGRNTGELFF. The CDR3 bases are TGTGCCAGCGGATCCGGGACTAGCGGGCGGAACACCGGGGAGCTGTTTTTT.

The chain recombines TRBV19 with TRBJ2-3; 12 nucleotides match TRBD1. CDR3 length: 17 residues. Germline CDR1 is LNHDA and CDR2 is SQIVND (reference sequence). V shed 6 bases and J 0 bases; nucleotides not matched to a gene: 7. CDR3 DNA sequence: TGTGCCAGTAGAGACGGGACAGGGGGCATGAGCACAGATACGCAGTATTTT. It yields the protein CASRDGTGGMSTDTQYF.

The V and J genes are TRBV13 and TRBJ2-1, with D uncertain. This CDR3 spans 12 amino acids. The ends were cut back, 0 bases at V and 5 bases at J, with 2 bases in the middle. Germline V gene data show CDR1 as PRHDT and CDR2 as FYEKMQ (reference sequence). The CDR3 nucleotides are TGTGCCAGCAGCTTAGGTAACAATGAGCAGTTCTTC. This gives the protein CASSLGNNEQFF.

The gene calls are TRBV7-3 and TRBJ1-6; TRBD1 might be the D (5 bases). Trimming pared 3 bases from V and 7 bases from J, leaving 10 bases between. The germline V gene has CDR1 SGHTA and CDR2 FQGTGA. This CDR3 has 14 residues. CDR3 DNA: TGTGCCAGCAGCTTGGGGGGTTTGAATTCACCCCTCCACTTT. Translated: CASSLGGLNSPLHF.

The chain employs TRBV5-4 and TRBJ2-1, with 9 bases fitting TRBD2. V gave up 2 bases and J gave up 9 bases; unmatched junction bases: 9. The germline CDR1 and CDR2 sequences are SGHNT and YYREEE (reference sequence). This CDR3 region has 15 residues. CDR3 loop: CASSFLSSGIGEQFF. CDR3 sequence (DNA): TGTGCCAGCAGCTTTTTGTCTAGCGGGATAGGTGAGCAGTTCTTC. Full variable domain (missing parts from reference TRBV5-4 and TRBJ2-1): ETGVTQSPTHLIKTRGQQVTLRCSSQSGHNTVSWYQQALGQGPQFIFQYYREEENGRGNFPPRFSGLQFPNYSSELNVNALELDDSALYLCASSFLSSGIGEQFFGPGTRLTVL.

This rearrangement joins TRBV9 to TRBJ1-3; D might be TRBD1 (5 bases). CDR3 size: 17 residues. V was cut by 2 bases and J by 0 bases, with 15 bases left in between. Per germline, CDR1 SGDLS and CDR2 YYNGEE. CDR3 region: CASSVWGGQGSGNTIYF. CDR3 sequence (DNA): TGTGCCAGCAGCGTCTGGGGAGGGCAGGGCTCTGGAAACACCATATATTTT.

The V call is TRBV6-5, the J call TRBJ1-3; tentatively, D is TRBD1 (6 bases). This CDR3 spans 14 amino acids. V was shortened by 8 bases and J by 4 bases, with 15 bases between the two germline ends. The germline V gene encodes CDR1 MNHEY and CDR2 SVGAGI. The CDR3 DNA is TGTGCCAGCGTCGGAACAGGGTTAGGAAACACCATATATTTT. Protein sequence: CASVGTGLGNTIYF.

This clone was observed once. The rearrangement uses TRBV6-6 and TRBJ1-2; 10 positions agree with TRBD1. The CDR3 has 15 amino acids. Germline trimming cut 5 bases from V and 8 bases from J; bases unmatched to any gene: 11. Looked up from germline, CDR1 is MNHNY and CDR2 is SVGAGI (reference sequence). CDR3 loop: CASSDNPGQGRGYTF. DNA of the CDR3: TGTGCCAGCAGTGACAATCCGGGACAGGGGAGAGGCTACACCTTC.

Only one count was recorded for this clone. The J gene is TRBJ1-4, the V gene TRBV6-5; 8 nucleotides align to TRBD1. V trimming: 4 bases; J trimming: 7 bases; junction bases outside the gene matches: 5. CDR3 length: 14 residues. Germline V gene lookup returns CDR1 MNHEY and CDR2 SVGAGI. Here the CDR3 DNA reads TGTGCCAGCAGTTCACAGGGGGGGAGTGAAAAACTGTTTTTT. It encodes CASSSQGGSEKLFF.

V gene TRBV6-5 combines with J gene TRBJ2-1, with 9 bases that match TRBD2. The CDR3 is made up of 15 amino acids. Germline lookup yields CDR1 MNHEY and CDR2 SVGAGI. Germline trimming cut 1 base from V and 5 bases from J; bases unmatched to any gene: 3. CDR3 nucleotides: TGTGCCAGCAGTTACTGGTCTAGCGGGAACAATGAGCAGTTCTTC. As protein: CASSYWSSGNNEQFF.

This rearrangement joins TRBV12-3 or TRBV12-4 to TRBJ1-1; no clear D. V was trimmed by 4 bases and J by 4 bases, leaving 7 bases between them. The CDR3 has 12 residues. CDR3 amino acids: CASSWTGTEAFF. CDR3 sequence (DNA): TGTGCCAGCAGTTGGACTGGCACTGAAGCTTTCTTT.

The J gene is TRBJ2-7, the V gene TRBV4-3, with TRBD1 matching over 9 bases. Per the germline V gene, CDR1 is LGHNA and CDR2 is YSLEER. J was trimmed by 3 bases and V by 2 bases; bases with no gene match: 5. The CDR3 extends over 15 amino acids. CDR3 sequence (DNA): TGCGCCAGCAGCCAAATGGGACAGGGCTTCTACGAGCAGTACTTC. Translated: CASSQMGQGFYEQYF.

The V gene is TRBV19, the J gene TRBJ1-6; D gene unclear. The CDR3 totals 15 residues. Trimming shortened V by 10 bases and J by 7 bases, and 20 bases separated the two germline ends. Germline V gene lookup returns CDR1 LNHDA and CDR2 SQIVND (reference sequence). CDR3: CATQISGFMNSPLHF. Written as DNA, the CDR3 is TGTGCCACACAAATTTCTGGCTTTATGAATTCACCCCTCCACTTT. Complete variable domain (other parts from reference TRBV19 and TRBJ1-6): DGGITQSPKYLFRKEGQNVTLSCEQNLNHDAMYWYRQDPGQGLRLIYYSQIVNDFQKGDIAEGYSVSREKKESFPLTVTSAQKNPTAFYLCATQISGFMNSPLHFGNGTRLTVT.

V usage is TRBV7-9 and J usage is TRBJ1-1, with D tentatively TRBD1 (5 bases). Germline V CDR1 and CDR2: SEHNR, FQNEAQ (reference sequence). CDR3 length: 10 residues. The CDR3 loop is CALRATEAFF. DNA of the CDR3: TGTGCACTCAGGGCAACTGAAGCTTTCTTT.

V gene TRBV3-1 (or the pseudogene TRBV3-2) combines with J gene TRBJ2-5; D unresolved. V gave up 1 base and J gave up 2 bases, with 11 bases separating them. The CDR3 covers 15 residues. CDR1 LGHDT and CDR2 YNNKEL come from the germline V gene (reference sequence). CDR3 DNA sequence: TGTGCCAGCAGCCAAGTCCTGCGAAATCAAGAGACCCAGTACTTC. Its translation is CASSQVLRNQETQYF.

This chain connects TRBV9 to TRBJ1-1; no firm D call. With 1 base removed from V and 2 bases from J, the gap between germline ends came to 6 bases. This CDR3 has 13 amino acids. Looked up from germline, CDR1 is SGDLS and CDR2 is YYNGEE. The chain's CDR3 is CASSVSTNTEAFF. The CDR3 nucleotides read TGTGCCAGCAGCGTATCTACCAACACTGAAGCTTTCTTT. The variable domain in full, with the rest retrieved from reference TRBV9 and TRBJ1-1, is DSGVTQTPKHLITATGQRVTLRCSPRSGDLSVYWYQQSLDQGLQFLIQYYNGEERAKGNILERFSAQQFPDLHSELNLSSLELGDSALYFCASSVSTNTEAFFGQGTRLTVV.

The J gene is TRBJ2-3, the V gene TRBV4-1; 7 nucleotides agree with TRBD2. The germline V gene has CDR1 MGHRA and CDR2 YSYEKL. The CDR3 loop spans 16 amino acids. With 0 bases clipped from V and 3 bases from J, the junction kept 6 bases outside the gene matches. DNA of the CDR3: TGCGCCAGCAGCCAAGATTGGGGGGGGAAAACAGATACGCAGTATTTT. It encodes CASSQDWGGKTDTQYF.

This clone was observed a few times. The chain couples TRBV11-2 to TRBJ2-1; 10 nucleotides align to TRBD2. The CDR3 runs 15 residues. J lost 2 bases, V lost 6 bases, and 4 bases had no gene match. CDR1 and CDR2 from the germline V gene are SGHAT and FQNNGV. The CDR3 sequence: CASRRLAGTYNEQFF. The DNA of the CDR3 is TGTGCCAGCAGACGACTAGCGGGTACCTACAATGAGCAGTTCTTC.